Reported below is one TCR beta chain. Here immunoSEQ multiplex PCR was the method, and the copy in TCRdb shows in-frame clones only, minus some. The profile shows around 40,000 clones, approximately 90% of them singletons. This sample stems from a study of T cell changes during pregnancy in multiple sclerosis. The CDR3 has 16 amino acids. CDR1 and CDR2 (germline): SEHNR, FQNEAQ (reference sequence). J was trimmed by 1 base and V by 5 bases; bases with no gene match: 5. The clonotype originates from a female donor with multiple sclerosis, enrolled in a pregnancy study. This sequence joins TRBV7-9 and TRBJ2-2, with 9 bases that match TRBD1. This specimen consisted of CD4+ T cells from peripheral blood mononuclear cells, obtained in the third trimester of pregnancy. The CDR3 loop reads CASSDSDRGNTGELFF. The CDR3 DNA reads TGTGCCAGCAGCGACTCGGACAGGGGGAACACCGGGGAGCTGTTTTTT.